This TCR beta chain was captured in a study of glioma-infiltrating T cells (dated by TCRdb to between 2015 and 2016). General notes on the study: Sequencing of TCR alpha- and beta-chain repertoires was performed on glioma tissue, on non-neoplastic brain tissue, and on matched peripheral blood mononuclear cells. To gauge divergence between tissue and blood T-cell populations, every tissue-infiltrating repertoire was compared against the peripheral blood repertoire from the same patient. Three low-grade glioma patients, several primary glioblastoma patients and three non-glioma patients contributing non-neoplastic brain tissue were included in the paired cohort. Summary of the overall study and its limitations: Only a very small number of CDR3 sequences turned up in both tissue and blood, a result put down to high CDR3 diversity combined with limited sampling. VJ-independent divergence between tissue and blood was found to be below expectation in non-neoplastic patients but above expectation in all gliomas, particularly low-grade gliomas. Small numbers underpinned the group comparisons: roughly 8 glioblastoma patients, three low-grade glioma patients and three non-neoplastic patients.

At the junction V is shortened by 0 bases and J by 4 bases; bases outside the gene matches: 9. The germline V gene provides CDR1 SGHRS and CDR2 YFSETQ. The CDR3 contains 16 residues, cysteine and phenylalanine counted. Of the read, only the CDR3 DNA is kept; its 48 bases are in frame from base 1. This clonotype was recorded many times. Which antigen it targets is not known. No qualities accompany the bases; no much larger clone lies one base away. TCR alpha and beta CDR3 regions were amplified with the iRepertoire nested amplicon-rescue multiplex PCR (arm-PCR) platform from RNA. The input for one-step reverse transcription and amplification was roughly 100-400 ng of tissue mRNA or PBMC total RNA. Following bead purification, Illumina adapters were added by a secondary multiplex PCR, and the libraries were gel-purified between 200 and 400 bp. Libraries carried internal 6-nucleotide barcodes used for demultiplexing. Sequencing of libraries was performed on an Illumina MiSeq with 2x220 or 2x250 nucleotide paired-end reads. Per the authors' processing: Paired reads were merged using FLASH 1.2.11 and aligned with BWA-MEM to the GRCh37 human genome, and TRA and TRB reads were then extracted. For V and J assignment, an IMGT-derived reference of cassette sequences and CDR3 motifs that included pseudogenes was used. Three-frame translation of reads was performed, and productive CDR3s were defined as those with a C...FGXG motif and no stop codons. Clonotypes were defined as unique combinations of V-J cassette pair and CDR3 amino acid sequence. Filtering of reads was based on Hamming distance, with the threshold set by the sequence error rate of each sample in mapped regions. TCRdb passed the public sequencing reads through fastp at Q25 and MiXCR, retaining productive beta sequences. One record per CDR3 amino acid sequence lists the most common genes and DNA. What appears here as the V and J calls and clone size reflects TCRdb's work, not the paper's. The sample contains 84,000 or so distinct CDR3 sequences, about 23% of them found a single time. The top ten clones comprise roughly 7% of the sample.

The material sequenced was glioma tissue, nonneoplastic brain tissue, or PBMCs (not recorded which). The TCR was taken from a human donor with low-grade glioma or glioblastoma, undergoing nonglioma brain surgery, or in good health (not recorded which). The chain joins TRBV5-1 to TRBJ1-1, with TRBD1 matching 7 junction bases. The encoded CDR3 is CASSLGGQLGSTEAFF. At the DNA level, the sequence is TGCGCCAGCAGCTTGGGGGGACAGCTAGGGAGCACTGAAGCTTTCTTT.